This T cell receptor (beta chain) was identified in a study of OX40 agonist ivuxolimab in advanced cancers. Study context: Patients in dose escalation had liver, melanoma, kidney or head and neck cancers.

Assay: immunoSEQ multiplex PCR; the TCRdb copy retains only in-frame clones and omits some. The sample includes about 44,000 clones, around 90% seen only once; the top ten take roughly 18%. With 3 bases removed from V and 7 bases from J, the gap between germline ends came to 13 bases. This CDR3 has 13 residues. The germline V gene has CDR1 SGDLS and CDR2 YYNGEE. This clone turned up a few times. The origin of this receptor is an adult with an advanced solid tumor such as melanoma, head and neck, liver or kidney cancer. The sample here was CD4+ or CD8+ T cells sorted from blood, taken in a trial of the OX40 agonist ivuxolimab. V gene TRBV9 combines with J gene TRBJ1-1; a possible D gene is TRBD1 (6 bases). The chain's CDR3 is CASSGGGDGEAFF. CDR3 nucleotides: TGTGCCAGCAGCGGAGGGGGGGACGGTGAAGCTTTCTTT.